These 15 T cell receptor beta chains share one sample of origin, sequenced in a study of T cells after yellow fever vaccination. MiXCR was run by TCRdb on the 5' RACE reads, yielding one entry per CDR3 protein. The table lists some 350,000 distinct CDR3 sequences, roughly 10% of them singletons. Here the sequenced sample was PBMCs, taken on the day of the first yellow fever vaccination. The receptor set was obtained from a man aged 18 to 29 who received the YFV17D yellow fever vaccine.

The rearrangement joins TRBV29-1 to TRBJ2-2; 8 bases are shared with TRBD1. This CDR3 is 16 amino acids long. Trimming took 7 bases from V and 5 from J; bases not matched to a gene: 15. In germline, CDR1 is SQVTM, CDR2 ANQGSEA. CDR3 amino acids: CSAATGVIGRTGELFF. DNA of the CDR3: TGCAGCGCCGCGACAGGGGTTATCGGTCGGACCGGGGAGCTGTTTTTT.

This clonotype was counted at least ten times. The genes are TRBV30 and TRBJ2-1, with 10 positions matching TRBD1. This CDR3 region has 15 residues. The junction had 4 bases not matched to a gene; V was cut back by 0 bases and J by 5 bases. CDR1 is GTSNPN, CDR2 SVGIG, per germline (reference sequence). The CDR3 DNA is TGTGCCTGGAGTGTAGGGACAGGGGTTGACAATGAGCAGTTCTTC. It is translated as CAWSVGTGVDNEQFF.

The chain couples TRBV27 to TRBJ2-5, with 7 bases lining up with TRBD2. Germline V gene lookup returns CDR1 MNHEY and CDR2 SMNVEV (reference sequence). The CDR3 is made up of 16 amino acids. V lost 3 bases, J lost 5 bases, and 12 bases stayed unmatched. This CDR3 reads CASSFFQRGVRETQYF. The DNA of the CDR3 is TGTGCCAGCAGTTTTTTCCAGCGGGGTGTTAGGGAGACCCAGTACTTC.

The chain carries TRBV4-1 and TRBJ1-1; D possibly corresponds to TRBD1 (6 bases). The V end was cut by 7 bases, the J end by 6 bases, with 9 bases between. Germline-derived CDR1 and CDR2 are MGHRA and YSYEKL. The CDR3 length is 11 residues. The CDR3 coding sequence is TGCGCCAGCACCGAGGGGGCTGAAGCTTTCTTT. Translating gives CASTEGAEAFF.

This clonotype was seen a handful of times. This chain links TRBV10-2 with TRBJ2-1, with 8 bases aligning to TRBD2. The CDR3 runs 18 residues. Trimming took 2 bases from V and 10 from J; bases not matched to a gene: 19. The germline V gene encodes CDR1 WSHSY and CDR2 SAAADI. The CDR3 protein is CASSEAGGRAGGRGEQFF. Here the CDR3 DNA reads TGCGCCAGCAGTGAGGCCGGCGGTCGTGCGGGGGGCCGAGGGGAGCAGTTCTTC.

This clonotype was picked up a small number of times. The rearrangement links TRBV4-1 to TRBJ2-3; no clear D. The germline V and J ends were trimmed by 8 bases and 1 base, with 16 bases remaining between them. Germline V CDR1 and CDR2: MGHRA, YSYEKL. CDR3 length: 15 residues. This chain's CDR3 is CASGEMGTGTDTQYF. CDR3 nucleotides: TGCGCCAGCGGCGAAATGGGCACCGGCACAGATACGCAGTATTTT.

This clonotype was found a few times. Since no conserved phenylalanine or tryptophan closes the CDR3, a read error is the likely cause. It is unclear where the CDR3 begins or ends on the DNA, so no DNA is shown, and the CDR3 is as TCRdb lists it. The chain joins TRBV29-1 to TRBJ2-1; the table's D call, TRBD2, has no DNA check behind it. Germline V gene lookup returns CDR1 SQVTM and CDR2 ANQGSEA. Including both end residues, the CDR3 is 10 amino acids long. The chain's CDR3 is CSVESLPRVV.

This clonotype showed up just a few times. The chain is built from TRBV6-1 and TRBJ1-2; perhaps TRBD1 as D (5 bases). Germline CDR1 reads MNHNS; CDR2 reads SASEGT. V was trimmed by 5 bases and J by 2 bases, leaving 15 bases between them. The CDR3 totals 15 residues. CDR3 sequence (DNA): TGTGCCAGCAGTACCTTTGGGGGAGGGAACTATGGCTACACCTTC. It yields the protein CASSTFGGGNYGYTF.

The table lists this clonotype with a few counts. The gene calls are TRBV7-9 and TRBJ2-7; possibly TRBD1 for D (5 bases). V was cut by 5 bases and J by 3 bases, with 8 bases left in between. CDR1 and CDR2 from the germline V gene are SEHNR and FQNEAQ (reference sequence). The CDR3 totals 12 residues. CDR3 in DNA: TGTGCCAGCAGCGACAGAGACTACGAGCAGTACGTC. It encodes CASSDRDYEQYV.

This clonotype was counted only a few times. J is TRBJ2-1 and V is TRBV12-3 or TRBV12-4; 8 positions match TRBD2. Trimming removed 1 base from V and 7 bases from J; junction bases left unmatched: 6. This CDR3 has 15 amino acids. The CDR3 is CASSLGPGTSNEQFF. In nucleotides, the CDR3 is TGTGCCAGCAGTTTAGGCCCGGGGACTAGTAATGAGCAGTTCTTC.

This clonotype was seen a handful of times. This chain joins TRBV12-3 or TRBV12-4 and TRBJ1-1; D may be TRBD1 (5 bases). The V gene lost 7 bases and the J gene lost 4 bases, with 10 bases spanning the gap. This CDR3 is 12 amino acids long. The CDR3 region has the DNA TGTGCCAGCACCTGGGGGAGCACTGAAGCTTTCTTT. Translating it yields CASTWGSTEAFF.

This clonotype was counted ten times or more. J is TRBJ2-3 and V is TRBV2; no clear D gene. Per germline, CDR1 SNHLY and CDR2 FYNNEI. The ends were cut back, 0 bases at V and 4 bases at J, with 8 bases in the middle. The CDR3 consists of 14 residues. CDR3 DNA: TGTGCCAGCAGTGAAGCTAGCAGGTCAGATACGCAGTATTTT. Encoded protein: CASSEASRSDTQYF.

This chain uses TRBV4-3 with TRBJ2-3; D unclear. This CDR3 is 14 amino acids long. The germline V and J ends were trimmed by 3 bases and 2 bases, with 9 bases remaining between them. Per the germline V gene, CDR1 is LGHNA and CDR2 is YSLEER. CDR3 DNA sequence: TGCGCCAGCAGCCAGAGTTGGTACACAGATACGCAGTATTTT. It codes for CASSQSWYTDTQYF.

This clonotype was seen ten or more times. This chain uses TRBV20-1 with TRBJ2-2; D unclear. Germline V gives CDR1 DFQATT, CDR2 SNEGSKA (reference sequence). Between the trimmed V and J ends, which lost 5 bases and 1 base, there was a span of 8 bases. CDR3 length equals 13 residues. The CDR3 DNA reads as TGCAGTGCTCCCCAGAGGAACACCGGGGAGCTGTTTTTT. Its protein is CSAPQRNTGELFF.

This clonotype came up a few times. The chain has TRBV15 and TRBJ2-7; TRBD2 agrees at 9 bases. V shed 0 bases, J shed 2 bases, and the junction held 5 bases outside the gene matches. Germline V gene data show CDR1 as LNHNV and CDR2 as YYDKDF (reference sequence). This CDR3 comprises 16 residues. CDR3 protein: CATSRDSASGAYEQYF. The CDR3 DNA reads TGTGCCACCAGCAGAGATTCGGCTAGCGGGGCCTACGAGCAGTACTTC.